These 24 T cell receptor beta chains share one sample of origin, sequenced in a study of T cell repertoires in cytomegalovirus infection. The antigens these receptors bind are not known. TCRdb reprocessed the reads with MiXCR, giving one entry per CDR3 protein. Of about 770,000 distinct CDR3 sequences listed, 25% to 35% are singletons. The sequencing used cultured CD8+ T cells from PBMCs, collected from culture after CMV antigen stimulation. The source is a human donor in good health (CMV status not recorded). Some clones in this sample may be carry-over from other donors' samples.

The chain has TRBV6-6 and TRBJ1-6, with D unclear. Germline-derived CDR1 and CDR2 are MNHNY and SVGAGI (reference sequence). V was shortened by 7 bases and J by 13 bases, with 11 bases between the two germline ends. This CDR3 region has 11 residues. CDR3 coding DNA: TGTGCCAGCACGAGGGCGGGGCCCCTCCACTTT. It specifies CASTRAGPLHF.

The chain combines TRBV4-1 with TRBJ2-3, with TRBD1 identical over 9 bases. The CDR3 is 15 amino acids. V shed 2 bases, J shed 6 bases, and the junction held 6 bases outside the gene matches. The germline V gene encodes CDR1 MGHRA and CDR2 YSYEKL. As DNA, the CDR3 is TGCGCCAGCAGCCAACGTCCCGGGACAGGGGATACGCAGTATTTT. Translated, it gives CASSQRPGTGDTQYF.

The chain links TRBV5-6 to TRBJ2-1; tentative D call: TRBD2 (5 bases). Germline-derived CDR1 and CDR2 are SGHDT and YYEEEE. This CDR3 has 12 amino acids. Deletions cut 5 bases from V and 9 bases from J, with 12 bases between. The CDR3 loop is CASRSPRGEQFF. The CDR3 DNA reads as TGTGCCAGCAGGTCGCCCCGGGGTGAGCAGTTCTTC.

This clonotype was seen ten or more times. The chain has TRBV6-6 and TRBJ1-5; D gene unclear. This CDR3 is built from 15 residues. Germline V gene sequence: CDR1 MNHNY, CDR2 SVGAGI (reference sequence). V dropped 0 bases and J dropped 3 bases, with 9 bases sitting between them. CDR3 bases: TGTGCCAGCAGTTACTCGGCGGCCTACAATCAGCCCCAGCATTTT. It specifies CASSYSAAYNQPQHF.

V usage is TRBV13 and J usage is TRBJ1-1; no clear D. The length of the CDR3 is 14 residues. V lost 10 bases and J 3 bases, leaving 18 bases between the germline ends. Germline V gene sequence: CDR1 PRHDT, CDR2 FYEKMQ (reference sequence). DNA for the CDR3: TGTGCCACAACGAAAGGGTCCCCAGACACTGAAGCTTTCTTT. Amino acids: CATTKGSPDTEAFF.

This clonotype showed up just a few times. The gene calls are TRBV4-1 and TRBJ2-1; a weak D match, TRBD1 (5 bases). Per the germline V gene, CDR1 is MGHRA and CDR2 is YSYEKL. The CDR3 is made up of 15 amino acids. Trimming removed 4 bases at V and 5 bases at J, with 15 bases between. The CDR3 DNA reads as TGCGCCAGCAGCCCGACAAGGGGTTTCCACAATGAGCAGTTCTTC. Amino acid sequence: CASSPTRGFHNEQFF.

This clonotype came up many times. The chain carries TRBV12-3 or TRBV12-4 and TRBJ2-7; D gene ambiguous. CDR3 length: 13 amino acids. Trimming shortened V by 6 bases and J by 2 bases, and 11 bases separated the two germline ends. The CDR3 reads CASSQFSPYEQYF. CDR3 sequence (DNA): TGTGCCAGCAGCCAGTTTTCCCCCTACGAGCAGTACTTC.

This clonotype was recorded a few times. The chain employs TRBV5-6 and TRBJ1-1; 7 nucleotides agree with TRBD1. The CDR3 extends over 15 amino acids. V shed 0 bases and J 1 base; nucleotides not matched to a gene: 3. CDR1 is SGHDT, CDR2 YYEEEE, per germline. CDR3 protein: CASSLDWTGNTEAFF. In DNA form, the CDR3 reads TGTGCCAGCAGCTTGGATTGGACAGGGAACACTGAAGCTTTCTTT.

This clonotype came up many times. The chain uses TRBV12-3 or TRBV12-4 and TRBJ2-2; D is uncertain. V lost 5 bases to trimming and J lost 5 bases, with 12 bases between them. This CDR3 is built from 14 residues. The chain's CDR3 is CASSPPGQTGELFF. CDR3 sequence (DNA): TGTGCCAGCAGTCCCCCGGGCCAAACCGGGGAGCTGTTTTTT.

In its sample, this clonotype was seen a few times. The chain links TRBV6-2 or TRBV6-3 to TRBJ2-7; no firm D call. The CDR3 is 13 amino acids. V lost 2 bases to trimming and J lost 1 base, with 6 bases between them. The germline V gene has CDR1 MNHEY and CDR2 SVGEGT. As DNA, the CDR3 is TGTGCCAGCAGTTACCCCGGTTCCTACGAGCAGTACGTC. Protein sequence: CASSYPGSYEQYV.

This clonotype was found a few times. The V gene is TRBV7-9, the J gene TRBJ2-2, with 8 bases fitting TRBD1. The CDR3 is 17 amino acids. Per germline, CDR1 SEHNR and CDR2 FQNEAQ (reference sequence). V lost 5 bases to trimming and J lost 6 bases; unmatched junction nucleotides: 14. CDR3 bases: TGTGCCAGCAGCGGTCGACAGGGGAAAATCACCGCCGGGGAGCTGTTTTTT. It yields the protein CASSGRQGKITAGELFF.

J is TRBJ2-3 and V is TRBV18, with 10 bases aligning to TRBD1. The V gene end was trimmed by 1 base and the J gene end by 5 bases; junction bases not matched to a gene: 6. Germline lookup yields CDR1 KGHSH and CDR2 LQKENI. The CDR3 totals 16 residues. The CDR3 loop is CASSPLRQGAGDTQYF. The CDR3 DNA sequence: TGTGCCAGCTCACCACTTAGACAGGGGGCAGGAGATACGCAGTATTTT.

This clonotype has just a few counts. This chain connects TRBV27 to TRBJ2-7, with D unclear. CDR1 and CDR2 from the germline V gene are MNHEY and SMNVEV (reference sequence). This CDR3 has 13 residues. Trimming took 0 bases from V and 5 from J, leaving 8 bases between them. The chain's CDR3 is CASSLSGYDEQYF. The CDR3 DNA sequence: TGTGCCAGCAGTTTATCAGGGTACGACGAGCAGTACTTC.

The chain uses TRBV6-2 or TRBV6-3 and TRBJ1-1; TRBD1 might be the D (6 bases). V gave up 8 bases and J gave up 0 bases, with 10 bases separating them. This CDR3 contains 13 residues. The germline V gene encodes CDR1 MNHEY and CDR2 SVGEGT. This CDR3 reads CASDDRLNTEAFF. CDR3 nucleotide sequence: TGTGCCAGCGATGACAGGTTGAACACTGAAGCTTTCTTT.

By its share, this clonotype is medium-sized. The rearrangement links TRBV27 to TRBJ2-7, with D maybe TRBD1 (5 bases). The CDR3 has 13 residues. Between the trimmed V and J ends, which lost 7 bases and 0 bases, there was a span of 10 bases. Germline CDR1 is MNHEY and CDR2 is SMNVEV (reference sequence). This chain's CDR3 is CASKGAYSYEQYV. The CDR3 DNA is TGTGCCAGCAAAGGGGCCTACTCCTACGAGCAGTACGTC.

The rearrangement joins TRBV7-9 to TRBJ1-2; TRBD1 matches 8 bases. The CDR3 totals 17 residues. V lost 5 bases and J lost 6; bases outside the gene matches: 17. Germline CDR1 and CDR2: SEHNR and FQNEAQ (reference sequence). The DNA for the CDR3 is TGTGCCAGCAGCCCAGCAGGGGGCCCAATTCTAATTCATGGCTACACCTTC. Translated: CASSPAGGPILIHGYTF.

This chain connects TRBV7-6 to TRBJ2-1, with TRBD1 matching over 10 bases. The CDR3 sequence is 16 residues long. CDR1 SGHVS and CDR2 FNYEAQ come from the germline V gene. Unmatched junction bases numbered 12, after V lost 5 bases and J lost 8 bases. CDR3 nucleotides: TGTGCCAGCAGCCAGCTTGCGGGACAGGGGATCGATGAGCAGTTCTTC. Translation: CASSQLAGQGIDEQFF.

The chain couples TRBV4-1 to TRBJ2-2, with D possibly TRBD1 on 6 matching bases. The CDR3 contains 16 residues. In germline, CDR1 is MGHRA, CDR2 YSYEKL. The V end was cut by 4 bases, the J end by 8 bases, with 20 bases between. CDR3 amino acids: CASSPRVPGQPGELFF. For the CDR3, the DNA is TGCGCCAGCAGCCCCAGGGTTCCGGGACAACCAGGGGAGCTGTTTTTT.

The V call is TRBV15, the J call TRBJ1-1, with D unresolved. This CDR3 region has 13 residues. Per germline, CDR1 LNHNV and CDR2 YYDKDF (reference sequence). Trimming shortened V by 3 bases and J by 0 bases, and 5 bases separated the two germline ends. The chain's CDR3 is CATSRQLNTEAFF. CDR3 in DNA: TGTGCCACCAGCAGGCAATTGAACACTGAAGCTTTCTTT.

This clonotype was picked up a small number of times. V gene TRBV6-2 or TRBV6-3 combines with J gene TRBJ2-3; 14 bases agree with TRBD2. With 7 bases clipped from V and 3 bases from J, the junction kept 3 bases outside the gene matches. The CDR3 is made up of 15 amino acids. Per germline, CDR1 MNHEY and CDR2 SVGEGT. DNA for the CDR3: TGTGCCAGCAAAAGACTAGCGGGGGGGACAGATACGCAGTATTTT. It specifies CASKRLAGGTDTQYF.

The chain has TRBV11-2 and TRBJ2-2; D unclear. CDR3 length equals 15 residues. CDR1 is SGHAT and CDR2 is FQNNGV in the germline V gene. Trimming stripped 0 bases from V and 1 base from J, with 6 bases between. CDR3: CASSLDPLNTGELFF. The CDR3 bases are TGTGCCAGCAGCTTAGACCCATTGAACACCGGGGAGCTGTTTTTT.

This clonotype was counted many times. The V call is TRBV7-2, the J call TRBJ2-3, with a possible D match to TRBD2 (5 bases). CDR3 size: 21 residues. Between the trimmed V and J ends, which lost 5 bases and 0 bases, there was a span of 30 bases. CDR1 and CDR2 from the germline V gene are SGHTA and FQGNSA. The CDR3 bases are TGTGCCAGCAGCCAAATTGGAGGCTTCCAGGAATTATACTCTAGCACAGATACGCAGTATTTT. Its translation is CASSQIGGFQELYSSTDTQYF.

This CDR3 is CASSMGEGRTGELFF. The DNA for the CDR3 is TGTGCCAGCAGTATGGGTGAAGGGCGCACCGGGGAGCTGTTTTTT. The chain carries TRBV6-6 and TRBJ2-2; the D is unclear. CDR1 and CDR2 from the germline V gene are MNHNY and SVGAGI (reference sequence). The CDR3 is 15 residues long. V lost 5 bases and J 4 bases, leaving 14 bases between the germline ends.

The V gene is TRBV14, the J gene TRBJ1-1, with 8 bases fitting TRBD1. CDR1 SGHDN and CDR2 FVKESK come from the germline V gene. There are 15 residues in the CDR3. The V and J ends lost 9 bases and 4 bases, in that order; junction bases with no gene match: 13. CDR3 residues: CARDRDRTSGTEAFF. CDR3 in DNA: TGTGCCAGAGACCGGGACAGGACGTCCGGCACTGAAGCTTTCTTT.